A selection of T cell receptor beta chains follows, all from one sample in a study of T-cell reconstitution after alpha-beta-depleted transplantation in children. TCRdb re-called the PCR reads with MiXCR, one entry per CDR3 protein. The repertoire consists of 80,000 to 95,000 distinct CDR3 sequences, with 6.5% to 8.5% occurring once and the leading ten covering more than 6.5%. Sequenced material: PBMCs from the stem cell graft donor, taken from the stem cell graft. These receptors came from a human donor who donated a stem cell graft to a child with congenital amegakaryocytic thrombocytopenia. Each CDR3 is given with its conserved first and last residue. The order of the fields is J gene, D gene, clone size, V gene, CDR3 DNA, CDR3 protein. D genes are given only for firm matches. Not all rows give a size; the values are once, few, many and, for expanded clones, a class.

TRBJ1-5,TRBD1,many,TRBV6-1,TGTGCCAGCGGGGAAGGGGGCGGCAATCAGCCCCAGCATTTT,CASGEGGGNQPQHF
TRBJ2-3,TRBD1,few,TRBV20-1,TGCAGTGCCAGGACAGGACTTAGCACAGATACGCAGTATTTT,CSARTGLSTDTQYF
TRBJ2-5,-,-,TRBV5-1,TGCGCCAGCAGCTTGGATCGGGGGCCGGAGTTGGAGACCCAGTACTTC,CASSLDRGPELETQYF
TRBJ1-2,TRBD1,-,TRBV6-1,TGTGCCAGCAGTCTAACCCTCGGGGGACAGGGTGGCTATGGCTACACCTTC,CASSLTLGGQGGYGYTF
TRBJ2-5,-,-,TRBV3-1,TGTGCCAGCAGCCAAAGGATGGAGACCCAGTACTTC,CASSQRMETQYF
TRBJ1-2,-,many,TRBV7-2,TGTGCCAGCAGCTTCTCCGAAAGAAACTATGGCTACACCTTC,CASSFSERNYGYTF
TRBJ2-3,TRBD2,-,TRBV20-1,TGCAGTGCTAGCCCCTCCGCGGGAGGGATCACAGATACGCAGTATTTT,CSASPSAGGITDTQYF
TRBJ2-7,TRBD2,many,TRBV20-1,TGCAGTGCTAGGCCGGGAGGGACCGTCTCCTACGAGCAGTACTTC,CSARPGGTVSYEQYF
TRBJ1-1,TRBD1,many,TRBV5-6,TGTGCCAGCAGCCAGGGGACAGCCACTGAAGCTTTCTTT,CASSQGTATEAFF
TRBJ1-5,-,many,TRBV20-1,TGCAGTGCTTGGGGTGGTCTTAGCAATCAGCCCCAGCATTTT,CSAWGGLSNQPQHF
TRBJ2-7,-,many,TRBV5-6,TGTGCCAGCAGCTTAAATGCGTGGTACGAGCAGTACTTC,CASSLNAWYEQYF
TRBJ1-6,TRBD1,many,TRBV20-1,TGCAGTGCTAAGGGACAGTCGTCACCCCTCCACTTT,CSAKGQSSPLHF
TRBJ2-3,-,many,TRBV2,TGTGCCAGCAGTGAAAGCTGGGTTAACACAGATACGCAGTATTTT,CASSESWVNTDTQYF
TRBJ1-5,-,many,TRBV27,TGTGCCAGCAGTTCCCGTTATAGCAATCAGCCCCAGCATTTT,CASSSRYSNQPQHF
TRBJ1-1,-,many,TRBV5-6,TGTGCCAGCAGCTTGTACGGGGCCCCGGTGGCTTTCTTT,CASSLYGAPVAFF
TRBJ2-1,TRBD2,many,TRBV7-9,TGTGCCAGCAGCTACGGGGGGGAAGCCTACAATGAGCAGTTCTTC,CASSYGGEAYNEQFF
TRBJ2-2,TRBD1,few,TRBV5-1,TGCGCCAGCAGCTCACAGGGGAACGGGAACACCGGGGAGCTGTTTTTT,CASSSQGNGNTGELFF
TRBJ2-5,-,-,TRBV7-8,TGTGCCAGCAGCTCACGGACCTCCCAAGAGACCCAGTACTTC,CASSSRTSQETQYF
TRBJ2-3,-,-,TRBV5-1,TGCGCCAGCAGCTTCTTGACCGGCGGCACAGATACGCAGTATTTT,CASSFLTGGTDTQYF
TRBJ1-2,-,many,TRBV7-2,TGTGCCAGCAGCGTGAATTATGGCTACACCTTC,CASSVNYGYTF
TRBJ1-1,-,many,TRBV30,TGTGCCTGTGATAGGGCCACCCCAGGGGACACTGAAGCTTTCTTT,CACDRATPGDTEAFF
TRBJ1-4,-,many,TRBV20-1,TGCAGTGCTAGAGATCGAGATATAAGTGAAAAACTGTTTTTT,CSARDRDISEKLFF
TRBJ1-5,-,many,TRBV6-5,TGTGCCAGCAGCCGACCGGGGCATGTAGACCAGCCCCAGCATTTT,CASSRPGHVDQPQHF
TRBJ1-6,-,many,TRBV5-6,TGTGCCAGCAGCTTGGCCGGGAGTCTCGGGAATTCACCCCTCCACTTT,CASSLAGSLGNSPLHF
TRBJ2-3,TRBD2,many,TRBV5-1,TGCGCCAGCAGCTGGCGGGGGGGCCGGGAAGATACGCAGTATTTT,CASSWRGGREDTQYF
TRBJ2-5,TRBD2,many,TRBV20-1,TGCAGTGCTAGGGCTAAAGGGAGGGGAGATCAAGAGACCCAGTACTTC,CSARAKGRGDQETQYF
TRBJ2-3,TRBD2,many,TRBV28,TGTGCCAGCAGTTCCTCTCTAGCGGGAGGGACAGATACGCAGTATTTT,CASSSSLAGGTDTQYF
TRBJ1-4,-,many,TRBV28,TGTGCCACGCAACGCGAGCAGGATTATGAAAAACTGTTTTTT,CATQREQDYEKLFF